The 15 T cell receptor beta chains listed next were all sequenced from one sample in a study of technical replicates of blood from a few donors. Produced via immunoSEQ multiplex PCR; TCRdb's table is partial and in-frame only. The sample yields about 68,000 clones, around 97% seen once. The sample taken for sequencing was T cells isolated from PBMCs. The receptors come from a human donor in good health.

The gene calls are TRBV9 and TRBJ2-3; 9 bases agree with TRBD2. V trimming: 4 bases; J trimming: 6 bases; junction bases outside the gene matches: 12. The germline V gene has CDR1 SGDLS and CDR2 YYNGEE. CDR3 length equals 16 residues. CDR3 loop: CASSFSGSLTGDTQYF. CDR3 in DNA: TGTGCCAGCAGCTTTAGCGGGAGCTTAACGGGGGATACGCAGTATTTT.

This sequence joins TRBV15 and TRBJ2-5; 11 bases fit TRBD2. The CDR3 length is 16 residues. The germline V gene has CDR1 LNHNV and CDR2 YYDKDF (reference sequence). After removal of 0 bases from V and 5 bases from J, the junction contained 5 bases not matched to a gene. CDR3 nucleotides: TGTGCCACCAGCAGAGAAAAGACTAGCGGGAAGGAGACCCAGTACTTC. Translating it yields CATSREKTSGKETQYF.

This clone occurred once. The chain combines TRBV5-1 with TRBJ2-7, with 13 bases that match TRBD2. V was clipped by 5 bases and J by 9 bases; unmatched bases: 14. The germline V gene has CDR1 SGHRS and CDR2 YFSETQ. There are 16 residues in the CDR3. The CDR3 DNA is TGCGCCAGCAGACCTCTCCCAGGACTAGCGGGAGAGGTGCAGTACTTC. It translates to CASRPLPGLAGEVQYF.

The chain links TRBV6-1 to TRBJ1-1, with no clear D. The CDR3 contains 15 residues. Germline lookup yields CDR1 MNHNS and CDR2 SASEGT. V was clipped by 4 bases and J by 1 base, with 13 bases between them. The CDR3 protein is CASSGWRPENTEAFF. The DNA of the CDR3 is TGTGCCAGCAGTGGATGGAGACCAGAGAACACTGAAGCTTTCTTT.

The V call is TRBV29-1, the J call TRBJ2-5; 7 nucleotides agree with TRBD1. Germline V gene lookup returns CDR1 SQVTM and CDR2 ANQGSEA. Trimming took 5 bases from V and 5 from J; bases not matched to a gene: 8. The CDR3 is made up of 13 amino acids. CDR3 sequence reads: CSVPPTGMETQYF. The DNA for the CDR3 is TGCAGCGTTCCCCCGACAGGGATGGAGACCCAGTACTTC. Full variable domain (missing parts from reference TRBV29-1 and TRBJ2-5): SAVISQKPSRDICQRGTSLTIQCQVDSQVTMMFWYRQQPGQSLTLIATANQGSEATYESGFVIDKFPISRPNLTFSTLTVSNMSPEDSSIYLCSVPPTGMETQYFGPGTRLLVL.

The chain is built from TRBV5-1 and TRBJ1-5, with D possibly being TRBD1 (6 bases). This CDR3 has 14 amino acids. V shed 4 bases and J shed 11 bases, with 19 bases lying between them. The germline V gene encodes CDR1 SGHRS and CDR2 YFSETQ. CDR3 sequence (DNA): TGCGCCAGCAGCGAGGGGGTGATCTCTATGGCCCAGCATTTT. Residues: CASSEGVISMAQHF.

The V and J genes are TRBV7-9 and TRBJ2-6, with 7 bases lining up with TRBD1. CDR3 size: 19 residues. With V trimmed by 6 bases and J by 0 bases, 14 bases remained unmatched. Germline lookup yields CDR1 SEHNR and CDR2 FQNEAQ (reference sequence). The CDR3 sequence is CASRQKTGQTSSGANVLTF. The CDR3, as DNA: TGTGCCAGCAGGCAAAAAACGGGACAGACCAGCTCTGGGGCCAACGTCCTGACTTTC.

J is TRBJ2-7 and V is TRBV19; TRBD1 might be the D (5 bases). Trimming pared 7 bases from V and 2 bases from J, leaving 15 bases between. CDR3 length equals 14 residues. The germline V gene encodes CDR1 LNHDA and CDR2 SQIVND (reference sequence). The CDR3 region has the DNA TGTGCCAGTAACCCACGTGACAGCCCCTACGAGCAGTACTTC. Residues: CASNPRDSPYEQYF. Based on the CDR3 plus reference TRBV19 and TRBJ2-7, the full variable domain is DGGITQSPKYLFRKEGQNVTLSCEQNLNHDAMYWYRQDPGQGLRLIYYSQIVNDFQKGDIAEGYSVSREKKESFPLTVTSAQKNPTAFYLCASNPRDSPYEQYFGPGTRLTVT.

This clone has only one observation. V usage is TRBV9 and J usage is TRBJ1-5; D is unclear. The CDR3 contains 15 residues. Germline CDR1 and CDR2: SGDLS and YYNGEE. Trimming stripped 0 bases from V and 5 bases from J, with 12 bases between. The CDR3 sequence is CASSVGPRLDQPQHF. In nucleotides, the CDR3 is TGTGCCAGCAGCGTAGGGCCAAGATTGGATCAGCCCCAGCATTTT.

J is TRBJ2-5 and V is TRBV30; TRBD2 might be the D (5 bases). Trimming shortened V by 2 bases and J by 5 bases, and 12 bases separated the two germline ends. CDR1 and CDR2 (germline): GTSNPN, SVGIG (reference sequence). This CDR3 spans 13 amino acids. The CDR3, as DNA: TGTGCCTGGAGTCACGAATCGGGGGAGACCCAGTACTTC. Encoded protein: CAWSHESGETQYF.

This chain links TRBV27 with TRBJ1-2, with TRBD1 matching 7 bases. This CDR3 comprises 13 residues. The J segment lost 8 bases and the V segment lost 2 bases, leaving 5 bases of the junction unmatched. Germline CDR1 reads MNHEY; CDR2 reads SMNVEV (reference sequence). The CDR3 DNA is TGTGCCAGCAGTTTAGAAGGGGGCGGAGGCTACACCTTC. It translates to CASSLEGGGGYTF.

The chain employs TRBV2 and TRBJ1-1; no reliable D call. The V and J ends lost 2 bases and 6 bases respectively, with 16 bases between them. Per germline, CDR1 SNHLY and CDR2 FYNNEI. This CDR3 contains 15 residues. The CDR3 nucleotides read TGTGCCAGCAGTGAATTTAGTTTGGGTAGCGCTGAAGCTTTCTTT. Amino acids: CASSEFSLGSAEAFF. The full variable domain, with the rest looked up from reference TRBV2 and TRBJ1-1, is EPEVTQTPSHQVTQMGQEVILRCVPISNHLYFYWYRQILGQKVEFLVSFYNNEISEKSEIFDDQFSVERPDGSNFTLKIRSTKLEDSAMYFCASSEFSLGSAEAFFGQGTRLTVV.

This chain connects TRBV27 to TRBJ2-1, with D possibly matching TRBD2 (6 bases). V lost 2 bases, J lost 6 bases, and 14 bases lay in between. Germline CDR1 and CDR2: MNHEY and SMNVEV (reference sequence). This CDR3 has 15 residues. CDR3 residues: CASSLSADYPNEQFF. In DNA, the CDR3 is TGTGCCAGCAGTTTAAGCGCGGACTACCCCAATGAGCAGTTCTTC.

V and J are TRBV5-4 and TRBJ2-1; D uncertain. CDR3 length: 15 residues. Looked up from germline, CDR1 is SGHNT and CDR2 is YYREEE (reference sequence). Trimming shortened V by 0 bases and J by 0 bases, and 7 bases separated the two germline ends. The CDR3: CASSLDSSSYNEQFF. In DNA, the CDR3 is TGTGCCAGCAGCTTGGACTCTAGCTCCTACAATGAGCAGTTCTTC.

This clone was picked up a small number of times. This chain connects TRBV30 to TRBJ1-1, with 7 bases lining up with TRBD1. This CDR3 contains 12 residues. V was pared by 8 bases and J by 2 bases, with 5 bases of the junction left unmatched. The germline gives CDR1 GTSNPN, CDR2 SVGIG (reference sequence). DNA for the CDR3: TGTGCCGGAGGACAGGATAACACTGAAGCTTTCTTT. It codes for CAGGQDNTEAFF.